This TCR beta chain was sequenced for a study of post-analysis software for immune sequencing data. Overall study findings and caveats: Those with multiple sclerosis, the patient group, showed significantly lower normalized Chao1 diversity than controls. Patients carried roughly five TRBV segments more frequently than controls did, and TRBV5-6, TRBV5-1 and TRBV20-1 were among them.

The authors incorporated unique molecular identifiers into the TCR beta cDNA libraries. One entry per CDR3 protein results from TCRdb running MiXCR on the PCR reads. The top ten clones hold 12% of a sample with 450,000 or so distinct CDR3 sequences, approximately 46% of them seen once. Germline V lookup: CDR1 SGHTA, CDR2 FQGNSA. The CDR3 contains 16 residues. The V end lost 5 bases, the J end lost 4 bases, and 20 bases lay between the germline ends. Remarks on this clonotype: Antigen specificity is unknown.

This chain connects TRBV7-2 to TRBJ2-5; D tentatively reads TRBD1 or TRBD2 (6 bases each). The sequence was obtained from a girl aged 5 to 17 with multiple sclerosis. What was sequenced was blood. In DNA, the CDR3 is TGTGCCAGCAGCCTGACCGGAACTAGGGGGGTAGAGACCCAGTACTTC. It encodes CASSLTGTRGVETQYF.